This T cell receptor (beta chain) was recovered during a study of T cells expressing NK-cell markers. Study in general: In the group of eight sequenced donors, seven were HCMV-seropositive and one was seronegative. General study results and limits: The study left the HCMV specificity of expanded NKG2C+ T cell clones unresolved. Researchers report these clonotypes also headed the CD3+CD56-NKG2C+ fraction in four donors. The study found dominant NKG2C+ clonotypes at roughly 1.0-7.5% of CD8+ T cells in 5 or 6 donors.

Following a re-call of the 5' RACE reads, TCRdb has one entry per CDR3 protein and lacks DNA. Recorded for this sample: about 550,000 distinct CDR3 sequences. In the case of this clonotype: Its antigen remains unidentified.

The CDR3 has 17 residues. Germline V gene lookup returns CDR1 MNHEY and CDR2 SVGAGI. What was sequenced was blood T cells: a sorted CD56 or NKG2C T cell subset, CD4+ or CD8+ T cells, or bulk PBMC T cells (not recorded which). V gene TRBV6-5 combines with J gene TRBJ2-7; TCRdb calls TRBD1, which cannot be checked without DNA. The receptor was derived from a young man in good health. CDR3 amino acids: CASSYPGRDSFPAEQYF.